This TCR beta chain was sequenced for a study of blood T cell repertoires in COVID-19. CDR3 length: 11 residues. Germline lookup yields CDR1 MDHEN and CDR2 SYDVKM. V was cut by 3 bases and J by 7 bases, with 6 bases left in between. Produced via immunoSEQ multiplex PCR; TCRdb's table is partial and in-frame only. This sample yields about 250,000 clones, of which 88% are seen a single time; 3% belongs to the top ten. This sequence was found in a woman aged 50 to 60 who had recovered from COVID-19. The V gene is TRBV28, the J gene TRBJ1-1; D uncertain. Sequenced sample: PBMCs or T cells enriched from blood (not recorded which). CDR3 residues: CASSFEGEAFF. CDR3 coding DNA: TGTGCCAGCAGTTTCGAGGGTGAAGCTTTCTTT.